The 26 T cell receptor beta chains given below trace back to one sample, sequenced in a study of blood T cell repertoires in COVID-19 (dated by TCRdb to 2019 to 2021). Receptor libraries were prepared by the immunoSEQ multiplex PCR assay. TCRdb retrieved this table from immuneACCESS and kept in-frame rearrangements only. Not all clones are present; in checked studies, unresolved V genes account for under half, and no reason is known for the remainder. In this sample the table shows about 46,000 clones, 70% to 90% of which occur a single time. Of the sample, 15% to 19% falls within the top ten clones. The sequencing sample was made of peripheral blood. These receptors were obtained from a human donor in a cohort sampled during active COVID-19. The donor label of this sample is uncertain.

This CDR3 reads CASSRTGGNTGELFF. The CDR3 DNA is TGTGCCAGCAGCCGGACAGGGGGCAACACCGGGGAGCTGTTTTTT. The chain joins TRBV7-9 to TRBJ2-2; 11 positions match TRBD1. The CDR3 consists of 15 residues. Trimming at V came to 5 bases and at J to 2 bases, leaving 1 base not matched to a gene. Germline CDR1 SEHNR, CDR2 FQNEAQ (reference sequence).

The chain is built from TRBV6-2 or TRBV6-3 and TRBJ2-7, with 7 nucleotides matching TRBD1. Germline V gene lookup returns CDR1 MNHEY and CDR2 SVGEGT. This CDR3 spans 16 amino acids. J lost 2 bases, V lost 0 bases, and 7 bases had no gene match. The chain's CDR3 is CASSYSGDSTAYEQYF. For the CDR3, the DNA is TGTGCCAGCAGTTACTCAGGGGACAGCACAGCCTACGAGCAGTACTTC.

The chain carries TRBV5-6 and TRBJ1-2; a possible D gene is TRBD1 (6 bases). Trimming stripped 7 bases from V and 4 bases from J, with 17 bases between. CDR3 length: 14 amino acids. Germline lookup yields CDR1 SGHDT and CDR2 YYEEEE. CDR3 loop: CASYERGAIYGYTF. For the CDR3, the DNA is TGTGCCAGCTACGAACGGGGGGCGATCTATGGCTACACCTTC.

The chain couples TRBV12-3 or TRBV12-4 to TRBJ1-2; maybe TRBD1 (5 bases). The CDR3 runs to 12 residues. Trimming took 7 bases from V and 4 from J, leaving 10 bases between them. The CDR3 reads CASILRGYGYTF. CDR3 nucleotide sequence: TGTGCCAGCATACTTAGGGGCTATGGCTACACCTTC.

This chain links TRBV7-9 with TRBJ1-4; D is ambiguous. V was shortened by 7 bases and J by 4 bases, with 19 bases between the two germline ends. Per the germline V gene, CDR1 is SEHNR and CDR2 is FQNEAQ (reference sequence). The CDR3 is 16 amino acids. The CDR3 DNA follows: TGTGCCAGCACCCATAGCCCGGGGTCGGGTAATGAAAAACTGTTTTTT. Translating gives CASTHSPGSGNEKLFF.

The chain couples TRBV6-5 to TRBJ2-2; a possible D gene is TRBD1 (6 bases). With 1 base removed from V and 4 bases from J, the gap between germline ends came to 13 bases. The CDR3 loop spans 16 amino acids. The germline V gene encodes CDR1 MNHEY and CDR2 SVGAGI. CDR3 sequence reads: CASSYYGQGSTGELFF. Written as DNA, the CDR3 is TGTGCCAGCAGTTACTACGGGCAGGGGAGCACCGGGGAGCTGTTTTTT.

CDR3 in amino acids: CASSPLGASDTGELFF. CDR3 DNA sequence: TGTGCCAGCAGTCCCCTGGGGGCTTCGGACACCGGGGAGCTGTTTTTT. This chain joins TRBV28 and TRBJ2-2, with D possibly TRBD1 on 6 matching bases. V was cut by 5 bases and J by 3 bases, with 16 bases left in between. Germline-derived CDR1 and CDR2 are MDHEN and SYDVKM. This CDR3 has 16 amino acids.

The CDR3 reads CASSGTGGAYEQYF. CDR3 in DNA: TGCGCCAGCAGCGGCACCGGGGGGGCTTACGAGCAGTACTTC. The chain employs TRBV5-1 and TRBJ2-7, with TRBD2 matching over 8 bases. Germline V gives CDR1 SGHRS, CDR2 YFSETQ. The CDR3 runs 14 residues. Trimming at V came to 4 bases and at J to 4 bases, leaving 7 bases not matched to a gene.

The rearrangement links TRBV29-1 to TRBJ1-5, with D possibly matching TRBD1 (5 bases). V lost 4 bases and J 5 bases, leaving 12 bases between the germline ends. From germline, CDR1 is SQVTM and CDR2 ANQGSEA. This CDR3 contains 13 residues. CDR3 in DNA: TGCAGCGTTGGTCTAGGGGTGGATCAGCCCCAGCATTTT. This encodes CSVGLGVDQPQHF.

This chain uses TRBV7-2 with TRBJ2-1; possible D gene TRBD2, 7 bases. Trimming took off 5 bases at V and 2 bases at J, with 13 bases between the two ends. Germline CDR1 SGHTA, CDR2 FQGNSA. This CDR3 is built from 15 residues. For the CDR3, the DNA is TGTGCCAGCAGCGCCCGGGGGGCGGCCTACAATGAGCAGTTCTTC. Translation: CASSARGAAYNEQFF.

V is TRBV28 and J is TRBJ1-5; D might be TRBD1 (5 bases). V was shortened by 9 bases and J by 0 bases, with 12 bases between the two germline ends. The CDR3 consists of 14 residues. Germline CDR1 is MDHEN and CDR2 is SYDVKM. The CDR3 sequence: CASLSGGSNQPQHF. DNA for the CDR3: TGTGCCAGTTTATCCGGGGGTAGCAATCAGCCCCAGCATTTT.

The table lists this clone with a few counts. The chain uses TRBV11-2 and TRBJ2-1, with 13 bases fitting TRBD2. Germline V CDR1 and CDR2: SGHAT, FQNNGV. After removal of 2 bases from V and 7 bases from J, the junction contained 8 bases not matched to a gene. CDR3 length: 17 residues. This chain's CDR3 is CASSLRRLAGGLNEQFF. CDR3 coding DNA: TGTGCCAGCAGCTTACGTCGACTAGCGGGGGGCCTAAATGAGCAGTTCTTC.

V and J are TRBV6-2 or TRBV6-3 and TRBJ1-1; 7 nucleotides match TRBD1. The CDR3 spans 16 residues. J lost 2 bases, V lost 4 bases, and 10 bases had no gene match. CDR1 and CDR2 (germline): MNHEY, SVGEGT. The CDR3 region is CASSWDKYRGNTEAFF. DNA for the CDR3: TGTGCCAGCAGTTGGGACAAATACAGGGGAAACACTGAAGCTTTCTTT.

The chain recombines TRBV13 with TRBJ1-1, with TRBD1 matching 7 bases. CDR3 size: 17 residues. Germline CDR1 PRHDT, CDR2 FYEKMQ (reference sequence). Trimming removed 0 bases from V and 3 bases from J; junction bases left unmatched: 10. CDR3 sequence (DNA): TGTGCCAGCAGCTTAGGAAGGCAGGGGGGTCAGGACACTGAAGCTTTCTTT. Amino acids: CASSLGRQGGQDTEAFF. The whole variable domain, remainder taken from reference TRBV13 and TRBJ1-1, is AAGVIQSPRHLIKEKRETATLKCYPIPRHDTVYWYQQGPGQDPQFLISFYEKMQSDKGSIPDRFSAQQFSDYHSELNMSSLELGDSALYFCASSLGRQGGQDTEAFFGQGTRLTVV.

This chain links TRBV5-1 with TRBJ2-3; D may be TRBD2 (7 bases). With 6 bases removed from V and 0 bases from J, the gap between germline ends came to 11 bases. Germline CDR1 SGHRS, CDR2 YFSETQ. The CDR3 is made up of 14 amino acids. The CDR3, as DNA: TGCGCCAGCATGTCGGGGGGCAGCACAGATACGCAGTATTTT. Amino acids: CASMSGGSTDTQYF.

This chain joins TRBV3-1 (or the pseudogene TRBV3-2) and TRBJ2-2; D not resolved. CDR1 and CDR2 (germline): LGHDT, YNNKEL (reference sequence). This CDR3 contains 14 residues. V lost 0 bases and J 1 base, leaving 3 bases between the germline ends. CDR3: CASSQDGNTGELFF. In DNA, the CDR3 is TGTGCCAGCAGCCAAGACGGGAACACCGGGGAGCTGTTTTTT.

The chain joins TRBV6-2 or TRBV6-3 to TRBJ1-1, with 8 bases aligning to TRBD1. Trimming at V came to 6 bases and at J to 6 bases, leaving 9 bases not matched to a gene. CDR1 is MNHEY, CDR2 SVGEGT, per germline. The CDR3 sequence is 14 residues long. CDR3 DNA sequence: TGTGCCAGCAGCCTTGGACAGGGTGGCGCTGAAGCTTTCTTT. Amino acid sequence: CASSLGQGGAEAFF.

The V and J genes are TRBV6-5 and TRBJ2-5; 7 bases agree with TRBD1. The junction had 14 bases not matched to a gene; V was cut back by 8 bases and J by 8 bases. Germline CDR1 and CDR2: MNHEY and SVGAGI. The CDR3 runs 14 residues. The chain's CDR3 is CASGTGQSGVTQYF. The CDR3 DNA follows: TGTGCCAGCGGGACGGGACAGAGTGGGGTAACCCAGTACTTC.

This chain links TRBV14 with TRBJ2-2; a weak D match, TRBD1 (6 bases). V dropped 4 bases and J dropped 3 bases, with 9 bases sitting between them. Germline CDR1 is SGHDN and CDR2 is FVKESK. The CDR3 runs 14 residues. Here the CDR3 reads CASSLTGHTGELFF. The CDR3 coding sequence is TGTGCCAGCAGCCTGACAGGTCACACCGGGGAGCTGTTTTTT.

The rearrangement links TRBV5-5 to TRBJ2-2, with 9 bases matching TRBD1. The CDR3 is 12 amino acids. Trimming cost V 4 bases and J 12 bases; bases outside gene matches: 4. CDR1 and CDR2 from the germline V gene are SGHKS and YYEKEE (reference sequence). The CDR3 region is CASSLQGAQLFF. In DNA form, the CDR3 reads TGTGCCAGCAGCCTACAGGGGGCGCAGCTGTTTTTT.

The rearrangement joins TRBV2 to TRBJ1-2, with 8 bases matching TRBD1. Germline loops: CDR1 SNHLY, CDR2 FYNNEI. With V trimmed by 6 bases and J by 5 bases, 5 bases remained unmatched. This CDR3 region has 13 residues. DNA of the CDR3: TGTGCCAGCAGGGGGACAGGAATGTATGGCTACACCTTC. Amino acids: CASRGTGMYGYTF.

This clone has just one count. The chain is built from TRBV2 and TRBJ2-5; D not resolved. V dropped 5 bases and J dropped 2 bases, with 3 bases sitting between them. CDR3 length equals 11 residues. Germline V gene lookup returns CDR1 SNHLY and CDR2 FYNNEI. The CDR3: CASSLQETQYF. The CDR3 DNA is TGTGCCAGCAGTCTTCAAGAGACCCAGTACTTC.

A single count supports this clone. This chain uses TRBV15 with TRBJ2-3; 9 bases line up with TRBD1. CDR1 is LNHNV and CDR2 is YYDKDF in the germline V gene (reference sequence). This CDR3 spans 16 amino acids. V lost 3 bases and J lost 4; bases outside the gene matches: 8. The CDR3 DNA sequence: TGTGCCACCAGCAGGGTTTTGGGACAGGGTGCAGATACGCAGTATTTT. This sequence encodes CATSRVLGQGADTQYF.

The chain combines TRBV18 with TRBJ1-1, with unresolved D. The V and J ends lost 3 bases and 6 bases respectively, with 17 bases between them. The CDR3 loop spans 15 amino acids. Germline V lookup: CDR1 KGHSH, CDR2 LQKENI. In DNA, the CDR3 is TGTGCCAGCTCACCTCTGGTCCTCCCCGGGGCTGAAGCTTTCTTT. Its translation: CASSPLVLPGAEAFF.

This clone has only a few counts. The V call is TRBV6-6, the J call TRBJ1-5; D is uncertain. The germline V and J ends were trimmed by 6 bases and 1 base, with 13 bases remaining between them. In germline, CDR1 is MNHNY, CDR2 SVGAGI (reference sequence). The CDR3 is made up of 15 amino acids. Here the CDR3 reads CASSRGVESNQPQHF. The CDR3 bases are TGTGCCAGCAGCCGCGGAGTAGAAAGCAATCAGCCCCAGCATTTT.

The CDR3 DNA reads TGTGCCAGCATGGGGCCCCCGCCCACAGATACGCAGTATTTT. This encodes CASMGPPPTDTQYF. The chain couples TRBV28 to TRBJ2-3; weak D call: TRBD1 (5 bases). Trimming shortened V by 7 bases and J by 2 bases, and 13 bases separated the two germline ends. CDR1 is MDHEN and CDR2 is SYDVKM in the germline V gene. The CDR3 has 14 amino acids.